This entry describes one T cell receptor (beta chain). This specimen belongs to a study of blood T cell repertoires in COVID-19. The table came from immunoSEQ multiplex PCR; TCRdb's copy has only in-frame clones and leaves some out. Of 300,000 to 350,000 clones in the sample, approximately 89% were seen once. Individuals aged about 18 to 90 years were recruited from approximately 24 US areas. Material for sequencing was PBMCs or T cells enriched from blood (not recorded which). The clonotype was recovered from a young woman who had recovered from COVID-19.

CDR3 sequence: CASSQEAGTLYSYEQYF. The DNA of the CDR3 is TGCGCCAGCAGCCAAGAAGCAGGGACTCTTTACTCCTACGAGCAGTACTTC. The chain combines TRBV4-1 with TRBJ2-7, with TRBD2 as a possible D gene (6 bases). The CDR3 runs to 17 residues. Germline V gene lookup returns CDR1 MGHRA and CDR2 YSYEKL. V was cut by 0 bases and J by 0 bases, with 15 bases left in between.